Only a few counts were recorded for the clone carrying this TCR beta chain. What it binds is not known. TCRdb ran MiXCR on the reads and lists one entry per CDR3 protein. This sample has about 260,000 distinct CDR3 sequences, with around 15% found just once. This specimen comes from a study of T cell repertoires in cytomegalovirus infection. Background on the study: Public TCR beta signatures were indicative of both CMV infection and a matching HLA type.

The V gene end was trimmed by 6 bases and the J gene end by 9 bases; junction bases not matched to a gene: 7. The CDR3 has 14 amino acids. Germline V lookup: CDR1 MDHEN, CDR2 SYDVKM. Study conclusions and caveats: Predominance within the ex vivo response was attributable to HLA-C-restricted CMV-specific TCR beta clonotypes.

Source material: PBMCs. The chain joins TRBV28 to TRBJ2-2; 10 positions match TRBD1. The receptor was derived from a human donor in good health (CMV status not recorded). Some clones in this sample may be carry-over from other donors' samples. The CDR3 reads CASRGQGVWRELFF. CDR3 coding DNA: TGTGCCAGCAGAGGACAGGGGGTATGGAGGGAGCTGTTTTTT.